This TCR beta chain was sequenced in a study of T cells expressing NK-cell markers. Points from the study as a whole: Dominant NKG2C+ clonotypes made up about 1.0-7.5% of CD8+ T cells in about six donors.

TCRdb reanalyzed the 5' RACE reads, giving one entry per CDR3 protein sequence and no DNA. Here the sample table reports about 390,000 distinct CDR3 sequences. About this clonotype itself: Antigen unknown.

The CDR3 totals 15 residues. Germline V lookup: CDR1 MDHEN, CDR2 SYDVKM. This chain joins TRBV28 and TRBJ2-1. Sequenced: blood T cells: a sorted CD56 or NKG2C T cell subset, CD4+ or CD8+ T cells, or bulk PBMC T cells (not recorded which). This TCR derives from a woman between 50 and 59 years old in good health. The CDR3 sequence is CASYDGRGLNTGQFF.